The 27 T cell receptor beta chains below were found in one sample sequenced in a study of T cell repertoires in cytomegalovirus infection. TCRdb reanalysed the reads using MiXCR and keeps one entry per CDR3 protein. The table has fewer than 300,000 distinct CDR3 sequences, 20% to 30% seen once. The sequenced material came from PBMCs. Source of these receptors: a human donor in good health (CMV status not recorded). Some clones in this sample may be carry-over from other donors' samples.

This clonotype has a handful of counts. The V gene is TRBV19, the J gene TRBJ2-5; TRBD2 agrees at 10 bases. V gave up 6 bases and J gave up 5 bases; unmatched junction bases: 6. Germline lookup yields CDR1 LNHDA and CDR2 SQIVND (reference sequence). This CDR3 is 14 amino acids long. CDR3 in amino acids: CASSGGLATETQYF. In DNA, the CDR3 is TGTGCCAGTAGCGGGGGACTAGCGACGGAGACCCAGTACTTC.

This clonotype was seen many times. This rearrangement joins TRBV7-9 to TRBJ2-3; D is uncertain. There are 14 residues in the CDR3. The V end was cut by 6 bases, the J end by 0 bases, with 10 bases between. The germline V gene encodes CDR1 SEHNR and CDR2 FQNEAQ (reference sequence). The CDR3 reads CASSPMGSTDTQYF. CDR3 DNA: TGTGCCAGCAGTCCAATGGGTAGCACAGATACGCAGTATTTT.

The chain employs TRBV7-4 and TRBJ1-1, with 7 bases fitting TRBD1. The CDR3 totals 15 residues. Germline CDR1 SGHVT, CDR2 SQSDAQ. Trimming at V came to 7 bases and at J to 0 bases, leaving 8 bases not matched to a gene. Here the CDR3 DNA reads TGTGCCAGCACCGAATACAGGGGTATGAACACTGAAGCTTTCTTT. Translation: CASTEYRGMNTEAFF. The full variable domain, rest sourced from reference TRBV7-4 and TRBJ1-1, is GAGVSQSPRYKVAKRGRDVALRCDSISGHVTLYWYRQTLGQGSEVLTYSQSDAQRDKSGRPSGRFSAERPERSVSTLKIQRTEQGDSAVYLCASTEYRGMNTEAFFGQGTRLTVV.

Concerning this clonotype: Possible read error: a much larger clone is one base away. CDR3 in amino acids: CASSSGAMTQIHTF. For the CDR3, the DNA is TGTGCCAGCAGCTCCGGGGCAATGACCCAAATACACACCTTC. The chain recombines TRBV7-8 with TRBJ1-2; TRBD1 is a possible D gene (5 bases). V lost 4 bases, J lost 12 bases, and 21 bases lay in between. The CDR3 runs to 14 residues. Germline V gene lookup returns CDR1 SGHVS and CDR2 FQNEAQ.

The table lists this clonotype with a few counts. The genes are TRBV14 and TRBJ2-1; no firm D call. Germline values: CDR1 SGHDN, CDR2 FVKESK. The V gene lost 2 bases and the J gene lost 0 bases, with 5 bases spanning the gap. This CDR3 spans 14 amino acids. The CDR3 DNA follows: TGTGCCAGCAGCCAAACGATCTCCTACAATGAGCAGTTCTTC. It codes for CASSQTISYNEQFF.

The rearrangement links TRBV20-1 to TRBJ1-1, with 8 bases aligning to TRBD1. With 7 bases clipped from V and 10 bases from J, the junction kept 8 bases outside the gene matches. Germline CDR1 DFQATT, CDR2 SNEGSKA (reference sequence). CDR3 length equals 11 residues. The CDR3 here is CSGRTGKAAFF. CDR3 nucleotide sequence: TGCAGTGGTCGGACAGGGAAGGCAGCTTTCTTT.

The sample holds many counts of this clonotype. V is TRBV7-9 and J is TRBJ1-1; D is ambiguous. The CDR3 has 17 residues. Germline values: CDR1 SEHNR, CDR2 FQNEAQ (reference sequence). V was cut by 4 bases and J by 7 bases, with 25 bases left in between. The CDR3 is CASSSRTRTFEMSEAFF. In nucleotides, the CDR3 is TGTGCCAGCAGCTCCCGGACTAGGACCTTCGAGATGAGTGAAGCTTTCTTT.

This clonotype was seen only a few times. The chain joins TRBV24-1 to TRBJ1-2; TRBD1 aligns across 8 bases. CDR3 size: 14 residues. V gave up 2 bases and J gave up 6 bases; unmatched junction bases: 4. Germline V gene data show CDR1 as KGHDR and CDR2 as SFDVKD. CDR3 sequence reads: CATSDWDRTDGYTF. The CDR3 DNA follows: TGTGCCACCAGTGATTGGGACAGGACCGATGGCTACACCTTC.

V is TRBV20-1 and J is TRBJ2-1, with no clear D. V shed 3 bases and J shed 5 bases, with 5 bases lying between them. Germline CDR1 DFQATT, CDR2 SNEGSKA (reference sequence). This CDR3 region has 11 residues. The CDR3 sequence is CSASVNNEQFF. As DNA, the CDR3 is TGCAGTGCTAGCGTGAACAATGAGCAGTTCTTC.

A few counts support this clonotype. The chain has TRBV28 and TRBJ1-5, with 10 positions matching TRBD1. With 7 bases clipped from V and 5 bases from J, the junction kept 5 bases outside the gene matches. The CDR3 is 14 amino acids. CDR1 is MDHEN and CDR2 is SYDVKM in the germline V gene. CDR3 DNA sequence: TGTGCCAGCACTCCCGGGACAGGGGATCAGCCCCAGCATTTT. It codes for CASTPGTGDQPQHF.

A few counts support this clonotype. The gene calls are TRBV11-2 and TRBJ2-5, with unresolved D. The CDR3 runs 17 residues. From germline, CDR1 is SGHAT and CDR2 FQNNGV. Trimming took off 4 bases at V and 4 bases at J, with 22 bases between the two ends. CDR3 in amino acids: CASSYFRKTRSVETQYF. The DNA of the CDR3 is TGTGCCAGCAGCTATTTTCGGAAGACTCGTAGTGTAGAGACCCAGTACTTC.

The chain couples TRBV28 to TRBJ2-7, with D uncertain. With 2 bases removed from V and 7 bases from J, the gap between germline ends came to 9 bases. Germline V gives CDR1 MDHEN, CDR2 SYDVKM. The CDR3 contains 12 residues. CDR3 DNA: TGTGCCAGCAGTTTACCCGTAGGGGAGCAGTACTTC. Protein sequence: CASSLPVGEQYF.

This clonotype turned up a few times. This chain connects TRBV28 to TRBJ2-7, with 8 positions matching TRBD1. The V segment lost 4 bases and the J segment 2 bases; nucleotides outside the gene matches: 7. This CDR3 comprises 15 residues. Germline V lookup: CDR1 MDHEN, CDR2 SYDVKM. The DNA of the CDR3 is TGTGCCAGCAGTTCCAGGGGGCTCATCCCCTACGAGCAGTACTTC. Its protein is CASSSRGLIPYEQYF. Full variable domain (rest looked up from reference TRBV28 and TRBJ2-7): DVKVTQSSRYLVKRTGEKVFLECVQDMDHENMFWYRQDPGLGLRLIYFSYDVKMKEKGDIPEGYSVSREKKERFSLILESASTNQTSMYLCASSSRGLIPYEQYFGPGTRLTVT.

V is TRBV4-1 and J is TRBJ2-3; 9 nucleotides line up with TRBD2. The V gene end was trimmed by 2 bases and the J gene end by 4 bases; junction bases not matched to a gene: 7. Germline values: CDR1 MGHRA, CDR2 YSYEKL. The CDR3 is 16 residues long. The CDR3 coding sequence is TGCGCCAGCAGCCAAATACTAGCGGGTCCCCCAGATACGCAGTATTTT. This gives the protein CASSQILAGPPDTQYF.

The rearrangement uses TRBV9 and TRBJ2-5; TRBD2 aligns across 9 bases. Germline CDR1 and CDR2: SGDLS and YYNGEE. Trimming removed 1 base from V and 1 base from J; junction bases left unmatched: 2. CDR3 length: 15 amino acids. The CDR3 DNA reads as TGTGCCAGCAGCGTACTGGGACTAGCCCAAGAGACCCAGTACTTC. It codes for CASSVLGLAQETQYF.

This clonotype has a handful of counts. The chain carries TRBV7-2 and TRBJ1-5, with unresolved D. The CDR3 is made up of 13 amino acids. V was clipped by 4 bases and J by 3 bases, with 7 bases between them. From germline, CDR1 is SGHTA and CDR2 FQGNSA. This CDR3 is CASSSLYNQPQHF. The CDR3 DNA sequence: TGTGCCAGCAGCTCCCTCTACAATCAGCCCCAGCATTTT.

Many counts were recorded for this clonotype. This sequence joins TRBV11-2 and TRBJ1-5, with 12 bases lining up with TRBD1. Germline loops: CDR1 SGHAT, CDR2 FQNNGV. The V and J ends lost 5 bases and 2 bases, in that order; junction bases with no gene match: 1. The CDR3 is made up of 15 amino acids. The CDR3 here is CASSGTGGGNQPQHF. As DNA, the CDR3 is TGTGCCAGCAGCGGGACAGGGGGCGGCAATCAGCCCCAGCATTTT. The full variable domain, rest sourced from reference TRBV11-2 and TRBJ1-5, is EAGVAQSPRYKIIEKRQSVAFWCNPISGHATLYWYQQILGQGPKLLIQFQNNGVVDDSQLPKDRFSAERLKGVDSTLKIQPAKLEDSAVYLCASSGTGGGNQPQHFGDGTRLSIL.

Here the CDR3 DNA reads TGCGCCAGCAGCTTGACAGGGGGCCTGCAGCCCCAGCATTTT. The encoded protein is CASSLTGGLQPQHF. The V call is TRBV5-1, the J call TRBJ1-5; 9 nucleotides agree with TRBD1. V was clipped by 1 base and J by 7 bases; unmatched bases: 3. CDR3 length equals 14 residues. Germline V gene lookup returns CDR1 SGHRS and CDR2 YFSETQ.

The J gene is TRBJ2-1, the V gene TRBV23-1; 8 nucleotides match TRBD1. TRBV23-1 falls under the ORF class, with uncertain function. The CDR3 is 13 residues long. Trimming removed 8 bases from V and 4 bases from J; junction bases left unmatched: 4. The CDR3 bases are TGCGCCAGCGCCGGGACAGGATACAATGAGCAGTTCTTC. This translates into CASAGTGYNEQFF.

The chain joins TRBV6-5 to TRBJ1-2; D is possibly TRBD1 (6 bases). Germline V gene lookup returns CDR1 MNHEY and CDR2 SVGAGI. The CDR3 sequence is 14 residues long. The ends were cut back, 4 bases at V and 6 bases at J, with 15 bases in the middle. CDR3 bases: TGTGCCAGCAGTTCCGGGACATTCAAGGATGGCTACACCTTC. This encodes CASSSGTFKDGYTF.

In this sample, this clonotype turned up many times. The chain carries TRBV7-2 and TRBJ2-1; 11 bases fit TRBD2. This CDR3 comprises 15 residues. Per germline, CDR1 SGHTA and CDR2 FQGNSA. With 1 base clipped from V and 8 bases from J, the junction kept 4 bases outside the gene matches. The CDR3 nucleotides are TGTGCCAGCAGCTTAGGTAGCGGGGGGGTTTATGAGCAGTTCTTC. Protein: CASSLGSGGVYEQFF.

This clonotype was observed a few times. The CDR3 DNA follows: TGTGCCAGCAGCAAACGAAAACTAGCGGGAGCAAGCTCCGGGGAGCTGTTTTTT. Encoded protein: CASSKRKLAGASSGELFF. The chain joins TRBV7-9 to TRBJ2-2, with 11 bases matching TRBD2. The CDR3 spans 18 residues. The germline CDR1 and CDR2 sequences are SEHNR and FQNEAQ (reference sequence). Trimming took 5 bases from V and 6 from J; bases not matched to a gene: 14.

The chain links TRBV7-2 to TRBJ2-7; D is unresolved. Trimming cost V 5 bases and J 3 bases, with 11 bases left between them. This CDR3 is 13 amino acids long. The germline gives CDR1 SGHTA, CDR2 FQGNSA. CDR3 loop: CASSTTDGYEQYF. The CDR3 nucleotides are TGTGCCAGCAGCACGACTGACGGCTACGAGCAGTACTTC.

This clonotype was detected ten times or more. DNA of the CDR3: TGTGCCAGCAGCTTGATGGCGGCAATGAACACTGAAGCTTTCTTT. It is translated as CASSLMAAMNTEAFF. V and J are TRBV5-5 and TRBJ1-1; no clear D gene. V gave up 1 base and J gave up 0 bases, with 10 bases separating them. The length of the CDR3 is 15 residues. Germline lookup yields CDR1 SGHKS and CDR2 YYEKEE (reference sequence).

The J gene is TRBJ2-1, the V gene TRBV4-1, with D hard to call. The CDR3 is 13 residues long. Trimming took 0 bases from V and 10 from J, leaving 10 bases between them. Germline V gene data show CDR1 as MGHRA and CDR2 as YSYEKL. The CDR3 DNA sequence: TGCGCCAGCAGCCAAGACCAGTGGCGGGAGCAGTTCTTC. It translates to CASSQDQWREQFF.

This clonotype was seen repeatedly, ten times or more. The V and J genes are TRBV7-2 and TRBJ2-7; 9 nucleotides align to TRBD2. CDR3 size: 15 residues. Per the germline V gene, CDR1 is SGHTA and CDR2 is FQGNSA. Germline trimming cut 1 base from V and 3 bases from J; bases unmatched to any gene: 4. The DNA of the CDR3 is TGTGCCAGCAGCTTAGGGACTAGCGATGGCTACGAGCAGTACTTC. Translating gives CASSLGTSDGYEQYF.

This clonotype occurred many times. CDR3 sequence: CASSLTPGQGNGKDQPQHF. For the CDR3, the DNA is TGTGCCAGCAGCTTAACTCCGGGACAGGGTAATGGTAAGGATCAGCCCCAGCATTTT. V and J are TRBV7-3 and TRBJ1-5; 9 bases line up with TRBD1. The V gene end was trimmed by 0 bases and the J gene end by 5 bases; junction bases not matched to a gene: 14. The CDR3 spans 19 residues. Germline V gene lookup returns CDR1 SGHTA and CDR2 FQGTGA.